This T cell receptor beta chain stems from a study of CD8+ T cells in alopecia areata. Whole-study context: Treated patients swallowed 5 to 10 mg of oral tofacitinib twice daily. Whole-study findings and limits: Scalp and blood samples kept many expanded lesional clones throughout tofacitinib.

Germline V gene lookup returns CDR1 SGHRS and CDR2 YFSETQ. The J segment lost 6 bases and the V segment lost 0 bases, leaving 7 bases of the junction unmatched. The length of the CDR3 is 15 residues. TCR sequencing used cDNA made by reverse transcription of extracted RNA. This table comes from immunoSEQ multiplex PCR, and its TCRdb copy is limited to in-frame clones, with some not included. The table records some 200,000 clones, roughly three fifths of them present only once. Details on this clone: Its antigen is unidentified.

Treatment specified: oral pan-JAK inhibitor, 5-10 mg twice daily. The study team obtained lesional scalp punch biopsies and peripheral blood from alopecia areata patients. T lymphocytes (CD4+ and CD8+) were sorted from PBMCs. The sample consisted of CD4+ T cells sorted from blood, taken at week 4, from a patient treated with tofacitinib. The J gene is TRBJ1-2, the V gene TRBV5-1, with TRBD1 identical over 8 bases. This TCR was sampled from a human donor with alopecia areata. The CDR3 DNA follows: TGCGCCAGCAGCTTGGGCCTGACAGGGGTCGATGGCTACACCTTC. It yields the protein CASSLGLTGVDGYTF.